These 3 T cell receptor beta chains were all obtained from the same sample, sequenced in a study of blood T cell repertoires in COVID-19. Clones were sequenced by immunoSEQ multiplex PCR, and TCRdb holds only the in-frame ones, with some missing. The sample lists 200,000 to 250,000 clones; around 84% were seen once. The specimen sequenced was peripheral blood. These receptors were collected from a man between 40 and 49 years old with acute or convalescent COVID-19.

The CDR3 DNA follows: TGTGCCAGCACCTCGGGGGAAGATACGCAGTATTTT. Translating it yields CASTSGEDTQYF. This sequence joins TRBV28 and TRBJ2-3; possibly TRBD2 for D (6 bases). From germline, CDR1 is MDHEN and CDR2 SYDVKM. The CDR3 extends over 12 amino acids. The ends were cut back, 7 bases at V and 5 bases at J, with 10 bases in the middle.

This clone turned up a few times. This sequence joins TRBV5-6 and TRBJ1-5; TRBD1 aligns across 8 bases. This CDR3 is built from 14 residues. The V gene's germline CDR1 is SGHDT and CDR2 YYEEEE. Trimming removed 3 bases from V and 3 bases from J; junction bases left unmatched: 2. CDR3: CASSWDRNNQPQHF. CDR3 nucleotides: TGTGCCAGCAGCTGGGACAGGAACAATCAGCCCCAGCATTTT.

The rearrangement uses TRBV6-1 and TRBJ1-2, with 8 bases aligning to TRBD1. The CDR3 contains 15 residues. Germline V gene lookup returns CDR1 MNHNS and CDR2 SASEGT. With 2 bases clipped from V and 9 bases from J, the junction kept 11 bases outside the gene matches. The CDR3 DNA reads TGTGCCAGCAGTGAAAACTGGCAGGGGGCGCGCAGCTACACCTTC. It specifies CASSENWQGARSYTF.